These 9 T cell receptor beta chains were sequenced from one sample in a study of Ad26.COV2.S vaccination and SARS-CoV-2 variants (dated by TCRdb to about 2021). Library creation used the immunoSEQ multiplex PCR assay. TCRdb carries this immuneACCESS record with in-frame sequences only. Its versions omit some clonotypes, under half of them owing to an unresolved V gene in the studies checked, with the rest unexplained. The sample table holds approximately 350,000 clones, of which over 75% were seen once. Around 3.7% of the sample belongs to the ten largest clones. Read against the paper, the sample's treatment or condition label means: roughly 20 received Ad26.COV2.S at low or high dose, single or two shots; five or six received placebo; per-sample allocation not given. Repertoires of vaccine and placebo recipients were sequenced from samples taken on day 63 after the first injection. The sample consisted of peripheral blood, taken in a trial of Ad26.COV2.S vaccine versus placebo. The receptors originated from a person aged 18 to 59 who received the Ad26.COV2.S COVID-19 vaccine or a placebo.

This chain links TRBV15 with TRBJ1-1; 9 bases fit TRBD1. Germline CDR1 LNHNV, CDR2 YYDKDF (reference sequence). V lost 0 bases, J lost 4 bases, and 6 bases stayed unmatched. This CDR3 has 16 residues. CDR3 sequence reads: CATSRDRGTGPTEAFF. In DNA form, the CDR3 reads TGTGCCACCAGCAGAGATCGGGGGACAGGGCCCACTGAAGCTTTCTTT.

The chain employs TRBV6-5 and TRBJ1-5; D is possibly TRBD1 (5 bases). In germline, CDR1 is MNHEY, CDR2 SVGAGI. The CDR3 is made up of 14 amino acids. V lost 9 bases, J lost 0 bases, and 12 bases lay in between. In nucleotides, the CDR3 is TGTGCCAGTTCAGGGCACCCTAGCAATCAGCCCCAGCATTTT. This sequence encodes CASSGHPSNQPQHF.

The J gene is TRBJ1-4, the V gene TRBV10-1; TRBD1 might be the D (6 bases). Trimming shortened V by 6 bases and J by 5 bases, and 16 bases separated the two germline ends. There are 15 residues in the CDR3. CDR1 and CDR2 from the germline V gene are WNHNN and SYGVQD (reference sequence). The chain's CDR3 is CASSVWVQGNEKLFF. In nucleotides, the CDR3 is TGCGCCAGCAGCGTCTGGGTACAGGGAAATGAAAAACTGTTTTTT.

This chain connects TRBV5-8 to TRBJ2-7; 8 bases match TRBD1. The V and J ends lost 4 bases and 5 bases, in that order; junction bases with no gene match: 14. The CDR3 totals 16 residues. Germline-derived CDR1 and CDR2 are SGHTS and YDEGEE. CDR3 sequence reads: CASSREWRAGGNEQYF. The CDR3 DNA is TGTGCCAGCAGCCGAGAATGGCGGGCAGGGGGCAACGAGCAGTACTTC.

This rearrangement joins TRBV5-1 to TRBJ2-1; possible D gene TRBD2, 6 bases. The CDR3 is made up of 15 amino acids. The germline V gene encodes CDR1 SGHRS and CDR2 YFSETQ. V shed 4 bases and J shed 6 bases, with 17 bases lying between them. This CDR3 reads CASSEGTGRPNEQFF. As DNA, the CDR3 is TGCGCCAGCAGCGAAGGGACTGGGAGGCCCAATGAGCAGTTCTTC.

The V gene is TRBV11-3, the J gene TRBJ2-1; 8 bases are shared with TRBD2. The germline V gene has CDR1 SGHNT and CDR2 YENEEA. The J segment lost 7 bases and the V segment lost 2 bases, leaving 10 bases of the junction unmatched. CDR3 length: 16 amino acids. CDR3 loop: CASSLKRGGDGNEQFF. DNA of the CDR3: TGTGCCAGCAGCTTAAAACGGGGGGGCGATGGGAATGAGCAGTTCTTC.

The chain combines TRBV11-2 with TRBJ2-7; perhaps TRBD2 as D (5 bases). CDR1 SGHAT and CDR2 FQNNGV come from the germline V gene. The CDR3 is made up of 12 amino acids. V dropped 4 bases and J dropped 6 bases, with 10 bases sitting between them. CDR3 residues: CASSSLGSEQYF. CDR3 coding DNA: TGTGCCAGCAGCTCCCTGGGGAGCGAGCAGTACTTC.

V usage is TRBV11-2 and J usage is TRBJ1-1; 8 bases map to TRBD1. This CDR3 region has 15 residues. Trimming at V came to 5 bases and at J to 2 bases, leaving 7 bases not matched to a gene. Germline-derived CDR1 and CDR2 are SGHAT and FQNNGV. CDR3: CASSRLGQGNTEAFF. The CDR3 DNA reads TGTGCCAGCAGCCGCCTCGGACAGGGTAACACTGAAGCTTTCTTT.

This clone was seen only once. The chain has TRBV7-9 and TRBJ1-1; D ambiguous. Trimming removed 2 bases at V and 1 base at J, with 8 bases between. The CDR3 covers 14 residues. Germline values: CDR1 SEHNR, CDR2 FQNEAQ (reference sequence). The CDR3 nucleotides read TGTGCCAGCAGCTTAAGGACGGAGAACACTGAAGCTTTCTTT. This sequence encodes CASSLRTENTEAFF.